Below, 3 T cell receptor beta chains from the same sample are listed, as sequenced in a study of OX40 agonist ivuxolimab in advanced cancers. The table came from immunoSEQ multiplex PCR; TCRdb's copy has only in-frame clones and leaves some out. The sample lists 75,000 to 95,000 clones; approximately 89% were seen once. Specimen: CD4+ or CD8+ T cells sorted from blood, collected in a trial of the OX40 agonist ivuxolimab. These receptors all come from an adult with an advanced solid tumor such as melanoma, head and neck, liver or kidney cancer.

Here the CDR3 reads CASSMGDTQYF. CDR3 nucleotides: TGTGCCAGTAGTATGGGAGATACGCAGTATTTT. The chain joins TRBV19 to TRBJ2-3, with unresolved D. Germline loops: CDR1 LNHDA, CDR2 SQIVND (reference sequence). Trimming shortened V by 3 bases and J by 5 bases, and 3 bases separated the two germline ends. The CDR3 consists of 11 residues.

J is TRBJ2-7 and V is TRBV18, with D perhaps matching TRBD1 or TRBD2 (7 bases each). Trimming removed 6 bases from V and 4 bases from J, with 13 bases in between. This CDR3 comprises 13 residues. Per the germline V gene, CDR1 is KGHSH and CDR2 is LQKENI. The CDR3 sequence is CASSLQGGYEQYV. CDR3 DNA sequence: TGTGCCAGCTCCCTCCAGGGGGGGTACGAGCAGTACGTC.

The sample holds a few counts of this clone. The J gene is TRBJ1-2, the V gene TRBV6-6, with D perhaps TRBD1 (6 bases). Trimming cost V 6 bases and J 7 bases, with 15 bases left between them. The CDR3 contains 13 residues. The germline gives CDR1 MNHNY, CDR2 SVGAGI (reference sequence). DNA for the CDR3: TGTGCCAGCAGCCACCCAGGGGAGGTTGGCTACACCTTC. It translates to CASSHPGEVGYTF.